Below, 22 T cell receptor beta chains from the same sample are listed, as sequenced in a study of HIV-infected patients and healthy controls. Roughly three months, about 14 weeks, into antiretroviral therapy, follow-up blood was collected. All unsorted peripheral T cells were captured because whole blood was used without fractionation. 500 ng RNA was reverse transcribed with alpha and beta constant-region primers. Each of the alpha and beta chains got its own library through chain-specific third strand synthesis with indices. TCRdb independently ran MiXCR on the 5' RACE reads; one entry per CDR3 protein. Of 8,000 to 8,500 distinct CDR3 sequences in the sample, roughly 6.3% were seen once. The material sequenced was blood, taken during antiretroviral therapy. Every receptor here comes from an adult with HIV infection.

By proportion, this clonotype is medium-sized (0.01 to 0.1%). A library made for alpha chains picked up this beta chain off target, so its size means little. The CDR3 DNA reads as TGCGCCAGCAGCTGGGACTACTACAATGAGCAGTTCTTC. It codes for CASSWDYYNEQFF. This chain links TRBV5-1 with TRBJ2-1; 7 bases are shared with TRBD2. The CDR3 contains 13 residues. Germline loops: CDR1 SGHRS, CDR2 YFSETQ. V dropped 3 bases and J dropped 3; count of bases not matched to a gene: 0.

By sample share, this clonotype is medium-sized. Because this beta chain is a stray read in a library intended to capture alpha chains, its abundance should not be given much weight. V is TRBV27 and J is TRBJ2-1; 9 nucleotides match TRBD1. Germline trimming cut 5 bases from V and 4 bases from J; bases unmatched to any gene: 9. The CDR3 has 16 amino acids. Germline V lookup: CDR1 MNHEY, CDR2 SMNVEV (reference sequence). CDR3 sequence: CASSPPGQGVYNEQFF. CDR3 sequence (DNA): TGTGCCAGCAGTCCTCCGGGACAGGGAGTTTACAATGAGCAGTTCTTC.

This clonotype was detected many times. This beta chain is an unintended read in a library built for alpha chains; its size means little. This rearrangement joins TRBV11-2 to TRBJ2-3, with no clear D. Looked up from germline, CDR1 is SGHAT and CDR2 is FQNNGV. CDR3 size: 16 residues. V lost 1 base and J 0 bases, leaving 11 bases between the germline ends. CDR3 nucleotides: TGTGCCAGCAGCTTAGCCCCGGGTTCTAGCACAGATACGCAGTATTTT. Amino acid sequence: CASSLAPGSSTDTQYF.

By sample fraction, this clonotype is medium-sized. Because the library targeted alpha chains, this beta chain is an off-target read whose size means little. CDR3 region: CASSDRGLAGAYEQYF. CDR3 nucleotides: TGCGCCAGCAGTGACCGAGGACTAGCGGGTGCCTACGAGCAGTACTTC. The V gene is TRBV10-2, the J gene TRBJ2-7; 11 bases agree with TRBD2. The CDR3 length is 16 residues. V dropped 3 bases and J dropped 2; count of bases not matched to a gene: 6. CDR1 WSHSY and CDR2 SAAADI come from the germline V gene.

Within the sample, this clonotype is medium-sized. This beta chain turned up in a library designed for alpha chains; as an off-target read, its abundance says little. The J gene is TRBJ2-1, the V gene TRBV10-1, with 10 bases aligning to TRBD2. Trimming at V came to 5 bases and at J to 4 bases, leaving 8 bases not matched to a gene. This CDR3 has 16 amino acids. The germline V gene has CDR1 WNHNN and CDR2 SYGVQD (reference sequence). The CDR3 here is CASSFLAGDRYNEQFF. DNA for the CDR3: TGCGCCAGCAGTTTCCTAGCGGGGGACCGTTACAATGAGCAGTTCTTC.

This clonotype was picked up many times. A library prepared for alpha chains yielded this beta chain as an off-target read; its size is of little meaning. The CDR3 sequence: CASGSFTDTQYF. The DNA for the CDR3 is TGTGCCAGCGGATCCTTCACAGATACGCAGTATTTT. The chain combines TRBV9 with TRBJ2-3; D is unclear. The CDR3 totals 12 residues. CDR1 and CDR2 (germline): SGDLS, YYNGEE. Trimming took 7 bases from V and 2 from J, leaving 8 bases between them.

A word on this clonotype: This beta chain is an unintended read in a library built for alpha chains; its size means little. The CDR3 spells CASSPASGFSYNEQFF. The DNA for the CDR3 is TGTGCCAGCAGCCCAGCCTCAGGGTTTTCCTACAATGAGCAGTTCTTC. This rearrangement joins TRBV7-9 to TRBJ2-1, with a weak D call TRBD1 (5 bases). The CDR3 runs 16 residues. The germline V and J ends were trimmed by 5 bases and 1 base, with 15 bases remaining between them. Germline V gene data show CDR1 as SEHNR and CDR2 as FQNEAQ (reference sequence).

This clonotype was recorded many times. The library was designed around alpha chains, so this beta chain is a stray read whose abundance carries little weight. J is TRBJ2-2 and V is TRBV18; TRBD2 aligns across 12 bases. After removal of 6 bases from V and 3 bases from J, the junction contained 11 bases not matched to a gene. In germline, CDR1 is KGHSH, CDR2 LQKENI. The CDR3 extends over 18 amino acids. CDR3: CASSLRTSGTVDTGELFF. CDR3 nucleotide sequence: TGTGCCAGCTCCCTAAGGACTAGCGGGACGGTGGACACCGGGGAGCTGTTTTTT.

In its sample, this clonotype ranks as medium-sized. A library made for alpha chains picked up this beta chain off target, so its size means little. The chain combines TRBV2 with TRBJ2-5; D uncertain. CDR3 length equals 15 residues. Germline CDR1 reads SNHLY; CDR2 reads FYNNEI. Trimming removed 4 bases at V and 3 bases at J, with 15 bases between. In DNA, the CDR3 is TGTGCCAGCAGTGGTCCTTCATCCGTTAAAGAGACCCAGTACTTC. Protein sequence: CASSGPSSVKETQYF.

Ten or more counts support this clonotype. This beta chain represents an off-target read in a library built for alpha chains; its size is of limited meaning. The rearrangement joins TRBV6-4 to TRBJ2-1; 10 nucleotides agree with TRBD2. CDR3 size: 14 residues. Losses at the gene ends were 6 bases for V and 7 bases for J; bases not matched to a gene: 6. CDR1 MRHNA and CDR2 SNTAGT come from the germline V gene. The CDR3 nucleotides are TGTGCCAGCAGGCCACTAGCGGGGTATAATGAGCAGTTCTTC. The encoded protein is CASRPLAGYNEQFF.

Turning to this clonotype: This beta chain is a stray sequence in a library constructed for alpha chains; its clone size is not meaningful. V is TRBV6-6 and J is TRBJ2-3; 7 nucleotides line up with TRBD2. The V segment lost 6 bases and the J segment 2 bases; nucleotides outside the gene matches: 5. The germline V gene has CDR1 MNHNY and CDR2 SVGAGI (reference sequence). There are 14 residues in the CDR3. In DNA, the CDR3 is TGTGCCAGCAGACCCCGGGACTACACAGATACGCAGTATTTT. Encoded protein: CASRPRDYTDTQYF.

There are many counts of this clonotype. As an off-target read in a library built for alpha chains, this beta chain has a frequency of little significance. The chain is built from TRBV10-3 and TRBJ2-7; no clear D gene. This CDR3 has 15 amino acids. Germline V lookup: CDR1 ENHRY, CDR2 SYGVKD. V was trimmed by 2 bases and J by 0 bases, leaving 11 bases between them. The CDR3 protein is CAISEGATVSYEQYF. The CDR3 bases are TGTGCCATCAGTGAGGGCGCAACAGTCTCCTACGAGCAGTACTTC.

This clonotype has at least ten counts. Since the library was made to target alpha chains, this beta chain is a stray read and its abundance is not meaningful. This sequence joins TRBV7-3 and TRBJ2-1; D uncertain. The CDR3 covers 12 residues. Trimming took 0 bases from V and 5 from J, leaving 2 bases between them. Germline assignment: CDR1 SGHTA and CDR2 FQGTGA. CDR3 in DNA: TGTGCCAGCAGCTTAACGGACAATGAGCAGTTCTTC. Translating gives CASSLTDNEQFF.

In regard to this clonotype: This beta chain is a stray read from a library made for alpha chains; its abundance is not meaningful. Written as DNA, the CDR3 is TGTGCCAGCAGTTTAACGGGACTAAACTCCTACGAGCAGTACTTC. Translating it yields CASSLTGLNSYEQYF. The genes are TRBV27 and TRBJ2-7; 7 bases are shared with TRBD2. CDR1 and CDR2 from the germline V gene are MNHEY and SMNVEV (reference sequence). V shed 2 bases, J shed 0 bases, and the junction held 4 bases outside the gene matches. The CDR3 has 15 amino acids.

Comments on this clonotype: This beta chain is a stray read from a library made for alpha chains; its abundance is not meaningful. This chain uses TRBV3-1 with TRBJ2-7; D perhaps matches TRBD1 (6 bases). Germline CDR1 is LGHDT and CDR2 is YNNKEL (reference sequence). The CDR3 contains 14 residues. V lost 0 bases and J lost 5, with 11 bases in between. Written as DNA, the CDR3 is TGTGCCAGCAGCCAAGAATGGACAGTCCACGAGCAGTACTTC. It specifies CASSQEWTVHEQYF.

This clonotype was picked up many times. Found in a library prepared for alpha chains, this beta chain is an off-target read, and its abundance has little meaning. The chain uses TRBV30 and TRBJ2-1, with TRBD2 matching 10 bases. CDR3 length: 15 amino acids. After removal of 1 base from V and 7 bases from J, the junction contained 7 bases not matched to a gene. The germline V gene encodes CDR1 GTSNPN and CDR2 SVGIG (reference sequence). In nucleotides, the CDR3 is TGTGCCTGGAGTGGAATAGCGGGAGGACGAAATGAGCAGTTCTTC. Amino acids: CAWSGIAGGRNEQFF.

This clonotype was counted at least ten times. Being off target in a library aimed at alpha chains, this beta chain has a size of little meaning. The rearrangement joins TRBV3-1 to TRBJ2-1; 11 nucleotides agree with TRBD2. V lost 3 bases to trimming and J lost 6 bases; unmatched junction nucleotides: 10. The germline gives CDR1 LGHDT, CDR2 YNNKEL (reference sequence). CDR3 size: 17 residues. The CDR3 loop is CASSHLRLAGYINEQFF. CDR3 DNA sequence: TGTGCCAGCAGCCACCTAAGACTAGCGGGATATATCAATGAGCAGTTCTTC.

This clonotype appeared many times. Since it is a stray read in a library aimed at alpha chains, this beta chain has a size that is not meaningful. The chain recombines TRBV29-1 with TRBJ1-4; 10 nucleotides match TRBD1. The V gene end was trimmed by 7 bases and the J gene end by 8 bases; junction bases not matched to a gene: 7. This CDR3 is 13 amino acids long. Germline V gene sequence: CDR1 SQVTM, CDR2 ANQGSEA. As DNA, the CDR3 is TGCAGCGCCCTAGGACAGGGGGAAGAAAAACTGTTTTTT. It encodes CSALGQGEEKLFF.

At least ten counts were recorded for this clonotype. This beta chain lies outside the target of a library built for alpha chains; its clone size means little. The chain combines TRBV14 with TRBJ2-3; perhaps TRBD2 as D (5 bases). This CDR3 is 15 amino acids long. V lost 0 bases to trimming and J lost 2 bases, with 9 bases between them. Germline V gives CDR1 SGHDN, CDR2 FVKESK. The CDR3 sequence: CASSQDRGPTDTQYF. CDR3 DNA: TGTGCCAGCAGCCAAGATCGCGGGCCCACAGATACGCAGTATTTT.

The sample holds many counts of this clonotype. This beta chain slipped into a library made for alpha chains as a stray read, so its size is not meaningful. The chain uses TRBV29-1 and TRBJ2-1; D remains ambiguous. The CDR3 consists of 13 residues. CDR1 and CDR2 from the germline V gene are SQVTM and ANQGSEA. The V gene lost 1 base and the J gene lost 7 bases, with 11 bases spanning the gap. CDR3 sequence reads: CSVEGRAQNEQFF. CDR3 sequence (DNA): TGCAGCGTTGAAGGTCGGGCCCAGAATGAGCAGTTCTTC.

By share, this clonotype counts as medium-sized (0.01 to 0.1%). This beta chain represents an off-target read in a library built for alpha chains; its size is of limited meaning. The chain joins TRBV7-8 to TRBJ2-2, with D uncertain. V was cut by 5 bases and J by 6 bases, with 10 bases left in between. Per germline, CDR1 SGHVS and CDR2 FQNEAQ. This CDR3 spans 13 amino acids. CDR3 sequence: CASSPADAGELFF. The CDR3 DNA reads TGTGCCAGCAGCCCCGCAGACGCCGGGGAGCTGTTTTTT. The complete variable domain, with remaining parts taken from reference TRBV7-8 and TRBJ2-2, reads GAGVSQSPRYKVAKRGQDVALRCDPISGHVSLFWYQQALGQGPEFLTYFQNEAQLDKSGLPSDRFFAERPEGSVSTLKIQRTQQEDSAVYLCASSPADAGELFFGEGSRLTVL.

This clonotype was seen ten or more times. This beta chain is off target for a library built for alpha chains, so its abundance means little. The chain links TRBV19 to TRBJ2-3; 9 nucleotides align to TRBD2. The germline V gene encodes CDR1 LNHDA and CDR2 SQIVND (reference sequence). The V and J ends lost 3 bases and 2 bases, in that order; junction bases with no gene match: 12. The CDR3 totals 18 residues. CDR3 DNA: TGTGCCAGTAGTATTAGGGCATGGGGCGGGAGGGCCACAGATACGCAGTATTTT. Protein sequence: CASSIRAWGGRATDTQYF.